The 19 T cell receptor beta chains reported below all come from one sample, sequenced in a study of CD8 T cells in Susac syndrome. Roughly 0.5 to 1 ug RNA was reverse transcribed with random hexamers. TCRdb independently ran MiXCR on the immunoSEQ multiplex PCR reads; one entry per CDR3 protein. The sample lists approximately 200,000 distinct CDR3 sequences; 90% to 97% were seen once. What was sequenced was CD4+ T cells from PBMCs. The receptor set was obtained from a human donor with multiple sclerosis.

This chain uses TRBV5-4 with TRBJ2-5, with D possibly matching TRBD2 (6 bases). The germline V gene has CDR1 SGHNT and CDR2 YYREEE (reference sequence). There are 15 residues in the CDR3. Trimming took off 3 bases at V and 4 bases at J, with 16 bases between the two ends. CDR3 sequence reads: CASSWGVGARETQYF. For the CDR3, the DNA is TGTGCCAGCAGCTGGGGGGTTGGGGCTCGAGAGACCCAGTACTTC.

The rearrangement links TRBV2 to TRBJ1-1; D gene ambiguous. CDR1 is SNHLY, CDR2 FYNNEI, per germline. V was pared by 7 bases and J by 3 bases, with 18 bases between. The CDR3 contains 15 residues. For the CDR3, the DNA is TGTGCCAGCACCAACCAACAGTCATCATACACTGAAGCTTTCTTT. Residues: CASTNQQSSYTEAFF.

This chain links TRBV25-1 with TRBJ2-6; D gene unclear. This CDR3 comprises 13 residues. Germline CDR1 is MGHDK and CDR2 is SYGVNS. The ends were cut back, 8 bases at V and 0 bases at J, with 5 bases in the middle. CDR3 protein: CASSASGANVLTF. CDR3 DNA: TGTGCCAGCTCCGCCTCTGGGGCCAACGTCCTGACTTTC.

The chain has TRBV19 and TRBJ2-2, with D tentatively TRBD1 (5 bases). V gave up 7 bases and J gave up 2 bases, with 17 bases separating them. The CDR3 length is 16 residues. Per germline, CDR1 LNHDA and CDR2 SQIVND (reference sequence). The CDR3 reads CASTPFGQANTGELFF. The CDR3 DNA is TGTGCCAGTACTCCATTCGGACAAGCTAACACCGGGGAGCTGTTTTTT.

The chain links TRBV14 to TRBJ1-1, with D possibly TRBD1 on 6 matching bases. Germline loops: CDR1 SGHDN, CDR2 FVKESK. Trimming cost V 3 bases and J 1 base, with 12 bases left between them. The CDR3 is made up of 15 amino acids. In DNA form, the CDR3 reads TGTGCCAGCAGCCAGTACGCACAGGGGAACACTGAAGCTTTCTTT. It codes for CASSQYAQGNTEAFF.

The chain links TRBV7-2 to TRBJ2-1; 10 bases line up with TRBD1. The CDR3 runs 14 residues. The ends lost 3 bases at V and 12 bases at J; junction bases unmatched: 8. Germline V gene sequence: CDR1 SGHTA, CDR2 FQGNSA. The CDR3, as DNA: TGTGCCAGCAGCTTCCCGGGACAGGGGTTAGCGCAGTTCTTC. Translation gives CASSFPGQGLAQFF. The full variable domain, completed using reference TRBV7-2 and TRBJ2-1, is GAGVSQSPSNKVTEKGKDVELRCDPISGHTALYWYRQSLGQGLEFLIYFQGNSAPDKSGLPSDRFSAERTGGSVSTLTIQRTQQEDSAVYLCASSFPGQGLAQFFGPGTRLTVL.

The gene calls are TRBV29-1 and TRBJ1-1; TRBD1 is a possible D gene (6 bases). V dropped 6 bases and J dropped 5 bases, with 16 bases sitting between them. The CDR3 is 13 residues long. Germline V lookup: CDR1 SQVTM, CDR2 ANQGSEA. The CDR3 DNA is TGCAGCGTGGCCGGACAGTCTAGGACTGAAGCTTTCTTT. Residues: CSVAGQSRTEAFF.

This clonotype has just one count. The V gene is TRBV7-2, the J gene TRBJ2-1; 8 nucleotides agree with TRBD2. Germline V gene data show CDR1 as SGHTA and CDR2 as FQGNSA. The CDR3 is 15 amino acids. Trimming removed 1 base from V and 11 bases from J; junction bases left unmatched: 10. CDR3 sequence reads: CASSLGFAGGNKQFF. CDR3 bases: TGTGCCAGCAGCTTAGGATTTGCGGGGGGCAACAAGCAGTTCTTC.

The rearrangement uses TRBV30 and TRBJ2-5; 7 nucleotides align to TRBD2. The CDR3 is made up of 15 amino acids. Germline CDR1 is GTSNPN and CDR2 is SVGIG (reference sequence). The trim removed 5 bases at V and 5 bases at J, leaving 14 bases unmatched. The CDR3 nucleotides are TGTGCCTGGGCCCCCGTCCTAGCGGCCTTGGAGACCCAGTACTTC. Translated, it gives CAWAPVLAALETQYF.

V is TRBV20-1 and J is TRBJ2-3, with 8 bases lining up with TRBD2. The V segment lost 3 bases and the J segment 2 bases; nucleotides outside the gene matches: 7. The germline V gene has CDR1 DFQATT and CDR2 SNEGSKA (reference sequence). The CDR3 totals 15 residues. This CDR3 is CSASELADITDTQYF. CDR3 coding DNA: TGCAGTGCTAGTGAACTAGCGGACATCACAGATACGCAGTATTTT.

The chain uses TRBV23-1 and TRBJ1-2, with D hard to call. TRBV23-1 belongs to the ORF category, with a function that is uncertain. This CDR3 comprises 13 residues. Between the trimmed V and J ends, which lost 8 bases and 3 bases, there was a span of 13 bases. The CDR3 DNA reads TGCGCCAGCGAATCACCGCACCACTATGGCTACACCTTC. It translates to CASESPHHYGYTF.

This chain joins TRBV9 and TRBJ1-1; perhaps TRBD1 as D (5 bases). Germline V gene sequence: CDR1 SGDLS, CDR2 YYNGEE. V lost 5 bases to trimming and J lost 3 bases, with 11 bases between them. The CDR3 is 13 amino acids. CDR3 region: CASSPRVDTEAFF. Here the CDR3 DNA reads TGTGCCAGCAGTCCCAGGGTGGACACTGAAGCTTTCTTT. Full variable domain (remainder filled in from reference TRBV9 and TRBJ1-1): DSGVTQTPKHLITATGQRVTLRCSPRSGDLSVYWYQQSLDQGLQFLIQYYNGEERAKGNILERFSAQQFPDLHSELNLSSLELGDSALYFCASSPRVDTEAFFGQGTRLTVV.

The CDR3 nucleotides are TGTGCCAGCAGCACGGACAGGGCACCTCCCTACGAGCAGTACTTC. It translates to CASSTDRAPPYEQYF. This rearrangement joins TRBV7-9 to TRBJ2-7, with 8 bases aligning to TRBD1. Trimming at V came to 5 bases and at J to 2 bases, leaving 8 bases not matched to a gene. This CDR3 comprises 15 residues. Germline CDR1 is SEHNR and CDR2 is FQNEAQ (reference sequence).

This chain uses TRBV29-1 with TRBJ2-1; 8 bases are shared with TRBD2. Germline CDR1 is SQVTM and CDR2 is ANQGSEA. Losses at the gene ends were 7 bases for V and 8 bases for J; bases not matched to a gene: 16. The length of the CDR3 is 15 residues. CDR3: CSGRSGLVAPHEQFF. In DNA form, the CDR3 reads TGCAGCGGCCGCTCGGGACTAGTGGCCCCACATGAGCAGTTCTTC.

V gene TRBV30 combines with J gene TRBJ2-7, with D perhaps matching TRBD1 or TRBD2 (5 bases each). The CDR3 runs 13 residues. CDR1 and CDR2 from the germline V gene are GTSNPN and SVGIG (reference sequence). Trimming pared 3 bases from V and 2 bases from J, leaving 11 bases between. The CDR3 reads CAWRQRGTYEQYF. CDR3 bases: TGTGCCTGGAGGCAACGGGGCACCTACGAGCAGTACTTC.

The chain recombines TRBV3-1 with TRBJ2-3, with D uncertain. The germline CDR1 and CDR2 sequences are LGHDT and YNNKEL (reference sequence). With 2 bases removed from V and 6 bases from J, the gap between germline ends came to 9 bases. The CDR3 has 13 residues. This CDR3 is CASSQIVGDTQYF. CDR3 DNA: TGTGCCAGCAGCCAAATTGTAGGGGATACGCAGTATTTT.

The V call is TRBV20-1, the J call TRBJ1-1, with D possibly TRBD1 on 5 matching bases. The V gene's germline CDR1 is DFQATT and CDR2 SNEGSKA (reference sequence). CDR3 length: 14 amino acids. V gave up 6 bases and J gave up 5 bases, with 19 bases separating them. CDR3 bases: TGCAGTGCCCGCGGGGGGGGTTCGGTGACTGAAGCTTTCTTT. This codes for CSARGGGSVTEAFF.

CDR3 sequence reads: CSVTGASGGYEQYF. The DNA of the CDR3 is TGCAGCGTTACCGGGGCTAGCGGGGGGTACGAGCAGTACTTC. This chain uses TRBV29-1 with TRBJ2-7; 11 nucleotides match TRBD2. The germline CDR1 and CDR2 sequences are SQVTM and ANQGSEA. The CDR3 consists of 14 residues. With 5 bases clipped from V and 4 bases from J, the junction kept 7 bases outside the gene matches.

Only a few counts were recorded for this clonotype. The genes are TRBV5-5 and TRBJ2-1, with TRBD2 as a possible D gene (5 bases). Trimming removed 0 bases at V and 0 bases at J, with 13 bases between. The germline V gene encodes CDR1 SGHKS and CDR2 YYEKEE (reference sequence). The CDR3 has 17 amino acids. The CDR3 is CASSLGVGGPSYNEQFF. The CDR3 DNA reads as TGTGCCAGCAGCTTGGGGGTCGGAGGACCCTCCTACAATGAGCAGTTCTTC.